A selection of T cell receptor beta chains follows, all from one sample in a study of T cells in Graves' hyperthyroidism and ophthalmopathy. Each CDR3 protein is one row after TCRdb ran MiXCR on the multiplex PCR reads. Here the sample spans hundreds of thousands of distinct CDR3 sequences, 14% to 15% being singletons. Sequencing input: blood. These TCRs come from a woman between 35 and 50 years old with Graves' ophthalmopathy. Both conserved end residues are part of each CDR3. The D gene is left open where the match is weak. Part of the rows lack a size; the others show once, few, many or a class for expanded clones.

D gene | J gene | V gene | clone size | CDR3 protein | CDR3 DNA
TRBD1 | TRBJ1-2 | TRBV19 | many | CATPGQGLYGYTF | TGTGCCACCCCGGGACAGGGGTTATATGGCTACACCTTC
- | TRBJ2-7 | TRBV7-6 | many | CASSLLQGREQYF | TGTGCCAGCAGCCTTTTACAGGGTAGGGAGCAGTACTTC
- | TRBJ1-1 | TRBV30 | once | CAWTHRANTEAFF | TGTGCCTGGACCCATAGGGCCAACACTGAAGCTTTCTTT
- | TRBJ2-5 | TRBV6-1 | many | CASTQVGDRETQYF | TGTGCCAGCACCCAAGTGGGGGATAGAGAGACCCAGTACTTC
TRBD1 | TRBJ1-1 | TRBV6-2/TRBV6-3 | - | CASSAQGRKDTEAFF | TGTGCCAGCAGTGCACAGGGGAGGAAGGACACTGAAGCTTTCTTT
TRBD2 | TRBJ2-5 | TRBV20-1 | many | CSALPGLAGPYQETQYF | TGCAGTGCCTTACCGGGACTAGCGGGACCGTACCAAGAGACCCAGTACTTC
TRBD2 | TRBJ2-7 | TRBV9 | few | CASSGAGTSFYEQYF | TGTGCCAGCAGCGGAGCCGGGACTAGCTTCTACGAGCAGTACTTC
- | TRBJ1-1 | TRBV13 | - | CASSRERLEAFF | TGTGCCAGCAGCCGAGAGCGGCTAGAGGCTTTCTTT
- | TRBJ1-1 | TRBV6-2/TRBV6-3 | many | CASSYVRILNTEAFF | TGTGCCAGCAGTTACGTTAGGATTCTGAACACTGAAGCTTTCTTT
- | TRBJ1-5 | TRBV28 | many | CASNPAEGRNQPQHF | TGTGCCAGCAACCCCGCCGAGGGCCGAAATCAGCCCCAGCATTTT
- | TRBJ2-7 | TRBV20-1 | many | CSARDTGVTYEQYF | TGCAGTGCTAGAGATACGGGAGTGACCTACGAGCAGTACTTC
- | TRBJ2-1 | TRBV29-1 | - | CSVGTASGQSSYNEQFF | TGCAGCGTTGGGACCGCCTCAGGACAAAGCTCCTACAATGAGCAGTTCTTC
- | TRBJ1-2 | TRBV28 | many | CASSPGPRGYTF | TGTGCCAGCAGTCCTGGACCGAGGGGCTACACCTTC
- | TRBJ2-7 | TRBV4-2 | few | CASSQDPQGYEQYF | TGTGCCAGCAGCCAAGACCCCCAGGGCTACGAGCAGTACTTC
- | TRBJ2-3 | TRBV9 | few | CASSYASSTDTQYF | TGTGCCAGCAGCTACGCCTCTAGCACAGATACGCAGTATTTT
- | TRBJ2-2 | TRBV11-2 | many | CASSFREIRTTGELFF | TGTGCCAGCAGCTTCAGGGAGATTAGGACTACCGGGGAGCTGTTTTTT
TRBD2 | TRBJ2-7 | TRBV7-2 | many | CASSLAGGRLSEQYF | TGTGCCAGCAGCTTAGCCGGCGGGAGGTTGTCCGAGCAGTACTTC